These T cell receptor beta chains were read from a single sample in a study of blood T cell repertoires in COVID-19. The method was immunoSEQ multiplex PCR; TCRdb's version includes in-frame clones alone and lacks a portion of them. The sample has 55,000 to 60,000 clones; about 84% are singletons. The sequenced sample consisted of peripheral blood. These TCRs come from a man aged 35 to 55 with active COVID-19. CDR3s include the opening cysteine and the closing phenylalanine or tryptophan. The D gene is left open where the match is weak. Size is omitted from some rows. Given values are once, few, many or a class for expanded clones.

D,J,size,V,DNA,CDR3
.,TRBJ2-6,.,TRBV16,TGTGCCAGCAGCCAAATGGGCAGGTCTGGGGCCAACGTCCTGACTTTC,CASSQMGRSGANVLTF
TRBD2,TRBJ2-1,.,TRBV19,TGTGCCAGTAGCCCCCTAGCGGGATTCTACAATGAGCAGTTCTTC,CASSPLAGFYNEQFF
.,TRBJ1-5,.,TRBV13,TGTGCCAGCAGCTGGACCCAGGGCCTAAGCAATCAGCCCCAGCATTTT,CASSWTQGLSNQPQHF
TRBD2,TRBJ2-1,.,TRBV19,TGTGCCAGTAACCTATCCCCGGGACTAAACAATGAGCAGTTCTTC,CASNLSPGLNNEQFF
.,TRBJ2-2,.,TRBV2,TGTGCCACACAGACTACTAACACCGGGGAGCTGTTTTTT,CATQTTNTGELFF
.,TRBJ2-7,.,TRBV18,TGTGCCAGCTCACCCGACTCCCTAGCGTTCCACCGGGGTGAGCAGTACTTC,CASSPDSLAFHRGEQYF
.,TRBJ2-5,.,TRBV2,TGTGCCAGCAGTGGCCAGGGGGGACAAGAGACCCAGTACTTC,CASSGQGGQETQYF
.,TRBJ2-3,once,TRBV6-2/TRBV6-3,TGTGCCAGCAGTTACCCTAGCCAGCGGAGTATCACAGATACGCAGTATTTT,CASSYPSQRSITDTQYF
.,TRBJ1-1,once,TRBV7-9,TGTGCCAGCAGCTCATCCAGGGGGAACACTGAAGCTTTCTTT,CASSSSRGNTEAFF
TRBD1,TRBJ1-3,few,TRBV6-1,TGTGCCAGCAGTGAAGCGACAGGGGCAGGAAACACCATATATTTT,CASSEATGAGNTIYF
.,TRBJ2-2,.,TRBV25-1,TGTGCCAGCAGTGAATATACAGCCACCGGGGAGCTGTTTTTT,CASSEYTATGELFF
TRBD2,TRBJ2-5,.,TRBV7-3,TGTGCCAGCAGCTTAGGGAGGGACGAGACCCAGTACTTC,CASSLGRDETQYF
.,TRBJ2-3,.,TRBV19,TGTGCCAGTAGTATGCGGGTGGGCACAGATACGCAGTATTTT,CASSMRVGTDTQYF
TRBD1,TRBJ2-3,.,TRBV29-1,TGCAGCGTTGAAGAGCTGGACAGGGAAACAGATACGCAGTATTTT,CSVEELDRETDTQYF
.,TRBJ2-2,.,TRBV5-1,TGCGCCAGCAGCTTGGCTAGGGGATCGAACACCGGGGAGCTGTTTTTT,CASSLARGSNTGELFF
TRBD2,TRBJ2-3,.,TRBV5-1,TGCGCCAGCAGCTCGGGACTAGCGGGCGCAGATACGCAGTATTTT,CASSSGLAGADTQYF
TRBD1,TRBJ1-2,.,TRBV7-9,TGTGCCAGCAGCTTAGACAGGGGCGAGGTCTATGGCTACACCTTC,CASSLDRGEVYGYTF
.,TRBJ2-3,once,TRBV12-5,TGTGCTAGTTGCCCGGAGCAAGGGGCAGATACGCAGTATTTT,CASCPEQGADTQYF
.,TRBJ1-5,.,TRBV28,TGTGCCACCTGGACAGTTTATAGCAATCAGCCCCAGCATTTT,CATWTVYSNQPQHF
TRBD2,TRBJ2-3,.,TRBV19,TGTGCCAGTAAAGTAGGCGGGAGAGGAGGTGATACGCAGTATTTT,CASKVGGRGGDTQYF
TRBD2,TRBJ2-7,.,TRBV4-1,TGCGCCAGCAGCCAAGGCGGGGGGACCTACGAGCAGTACTTC,CASSQGGGTYEQYF
.,TRBJ2-1,.,TRBV24-1,TGTGCCACCAGTGTTACGGGGAACGAGCAGTTCTTC,CATSVTGNEQFF
TRBD1,TRBJ2-5,.,TRBV27,TGTGCCAGCAGTTTATTCGGGACAGGGGTTGGCCTAGAGGTAAAGGAGACCCAGTACTTC,CASSLFGTGVGLEVKETQYF
.,TRBJ1-5,.,TRBV5-6,TGTGCCAGCAGGTGGGGAGGCCCGTCGAGCAATCAGCCCCAGCATTTT,CASRWGGPSSNQPQHF
TRBD2,TRBJ2-3,once,TRBV18,TGTGCCAGCTCTCCGTACACCGGACTAGCGGGCACAGATACGCAGTATTTT,CASSPYTGLAGTDTQYF
.,TRBJ1-2,.,TRBV28,TGTGCCAGCAGTTTAGGCCCCGCGTGGGACACCTCTTTAGCTAACTATGGCTACACCTTC,CASSLGPAWDTSLANYGYTF
.,TRBJ2-2,.,TRBV21-1,TGTGCCAGCAGCAAAGGACTAGCGGGAGGGAACACCGGGGAGCTGTTTTTT,CASSKGLAGGNTGELFF
.,TRBJ2-7,.,TRBV6-1,TGTGCCAGCAGTGATGCGGTTTCCTACGAGCAGTACTTC,CASSDAVSYEQYF
TRBD1,TRBJ2-1,.,TRBV2,TGTGCCAGCAGAGGGACAGGAGGGGATGAGCAGTTCTTC,CASRGTGGDEQFF
TRBD1,TRBJ1-1,.,TRBV7-9,TGTGCCAGCAGCCCCTTGACAGGGGGGATTGAAGCTTTCTTT,CASSPLTGGIEAFF
TRBD2,TRBJ2-1,.,TRBV29-1,TGCAGCGTTCGGACTAGCGGGCTTACTGGGGACTACAATGAGCAGTTCTTC,CSVRTSGLTGDYNEQFF
.,TRBJ1-1,few,TRBV10-1,TGCGCCAGCAGTGAGTCGCGGGACGGGAACACTGAAGCTTTCTTT,CASSESRDGNTEAFF
.,TRBJ1-6,few,TRBV2,TGTGCCAGCAGGCGCCGGGACCCCGGGGGTTCACCCCTCCACTTT,CASRRRDPGGSPLHF
TRBD1,TRBJ1-1,.,TRBV28,TGTGCCACCTCATACAGGGGGCAGGTGAACACTGAAGCTTTCTTT,CATSYRGQVNTEAFF
TRBD1,TRBJ1-2,once,TRBV9,TGTGCCAGCAGCACTTTAGGGACAGAAGCTAACTATGGCTACACCTTC,CASSTLGTEANYGYTF
.,TRBJ1-1,.,TRBV6-6,TGTGCCAGCAGTTACTGGATAACAGGTATCGAAGCTTTCTTT,CASSYWITGIEAFF
.,TRBJ2-1,.,TRBV28,TGTGCCAGCAGTTTTCTCGGGGAAGGATCCTACAATGAGCAGTTCTTC,CASSFLGEGSYNEQFF
TRBD2,TRBJ2-1,.,TRBV18,TGTGCCAGCTCGCTATCTTACAGCGGGATGTACAATGAGCAGTTCTTC,CASSLSYSGMYNEQFF
TRBD1,TRBJ2-7,.,TRBV18,TGTGCCAGCTCACCTCGCACCGGGACAGTCTCCTACGAGCAGTACTTC,CASSPRTGTVSYEQYF
TRBD1,TRBJ2-7,.,TRBV30,TGTGCCTGGAGTGCGGACAGGGGGGGGACCTACGAGCAGTACTTC,CAWSADRGGTYEQYF
.,TRBJ2-3,.,TRBV27,TGTGCCAGCAGTTTGGGGGGCGGGGGAAGGATCGATACGCAGTATTTT,CASSLGGGGRIDTQYF
.,TRBJ1-5,.,TRBV3-1/TRBV3-2,TGTGCCAGCAGCCAAGATCCCTTCAATCAGCCCCAGCATTTT,CASSQDPFNQPQHF
TRBD1,TRBJ1-2,.,TRBV2,TGTGCCAGCAGTTCCGGGACAGGAGGGGGGTACACCTTC,CASSSGTGGGYTF
TRBD2,TRBJ2-3,.,TRBV11-3,TGTGCCAGCAGCTTAAGCACTAGCGGGTTAGGTACGCAGTATTTT,CASSLSTSGLGTQYF
TRBD1,TRBJ2-2,.,TRBV2,TGTGCCAGCAGCGGGACAGGGAGTAGCACCGGGGAGCTGTTTTTT,CASSGTGSSTGELFF
.,TRBJ2-2,few,TRBV7-9,TGTGCCAGCAGCTTAGGGAGGAACCTAGAGGCCGGGGAGCTGTTTTTT,CASSLGRNLEAGELFF
.,TRBJ2-1,.,TRBV28,TGTGCCAGCAGTTTACGGGATGCCGGCTCCTACAATGAGCAGTTCTTC,CASSLRDAGSYNEQFF
TRBD2,TRBJ2-1,.,TRBV5-4,TGTGCCAGCAGCTTGGAAATTCGGAGGGCTAGCGGGAGAATAAGTGAGCAGTTCTTC,CASSLEIRRASGRISEQFF
.,TRBJ1-1,.,TRBV28,TGTGCCAGCCTGTTGAGCCCGAACACTGAAGCTTTCTTT,CASLLSPNTEAFF
TRBD1,TRBJ1-1,.,TRBV14,TGTGCCAGCAGCTTAACAGGGGTTACTATGAACACTGAAGCTTTCTTT,CASSLTGVTMNTEAFF
TRBD1,TRBJ1-5,.,TRBV10-1,TGCGCCAGCACCGTAAAGACAGGGAATTCAGGACCCCAGCATTTT,CASTVKTGNSGPQHF
.,TRBJ1-1,.,TRBV5-1,TGCGCCAGCAGCTTGGGCGGCCCTCCCTCCGACACTGAAGCTTTCTTT,CASSLGGPPSDTEAFF
.,TRBJ1-2,.,TRBV1,TGCACCAGCAGCCAAGAAGACAGGGACTATGGCTACACCTTC,CTSSQEDRDYGYTF